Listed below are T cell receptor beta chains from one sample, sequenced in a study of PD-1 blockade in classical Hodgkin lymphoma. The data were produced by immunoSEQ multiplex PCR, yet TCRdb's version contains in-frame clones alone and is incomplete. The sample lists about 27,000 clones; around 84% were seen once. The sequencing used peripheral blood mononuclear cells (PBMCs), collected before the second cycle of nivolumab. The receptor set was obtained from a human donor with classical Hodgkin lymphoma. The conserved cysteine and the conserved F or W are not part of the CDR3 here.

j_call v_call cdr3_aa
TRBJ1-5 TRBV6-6 ASSYSQGTQPQH
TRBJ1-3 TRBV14 ASSSSGTAGNTIY
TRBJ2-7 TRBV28 ASRRTGEGEQY
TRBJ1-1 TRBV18 ASSKNRGSRGNTEAF
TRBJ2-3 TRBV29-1 SVDPGQGSDTQY
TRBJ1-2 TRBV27 ASSLSRMVNNGYT
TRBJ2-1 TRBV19 ASSVATSSYNEQF
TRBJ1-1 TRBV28 ASRTAANTEAF
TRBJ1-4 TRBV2 ASSPDRNEKLF
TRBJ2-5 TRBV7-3 ASSMLGGTGGQETQY
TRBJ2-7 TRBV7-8 ASSLDIQTYEQY
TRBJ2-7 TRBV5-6 ASTYWTGVSEQY
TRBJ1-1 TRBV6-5 ASSRLVGEAF
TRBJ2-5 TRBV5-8 ASSLHRGVETQY
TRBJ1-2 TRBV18 ASSPSGEYGYT
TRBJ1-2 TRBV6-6 ASRSQTGLYGYT
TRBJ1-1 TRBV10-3 AITQDRGWTEAF
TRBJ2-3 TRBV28 ASRGGRDTQY
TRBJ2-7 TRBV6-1 ASSEAGAGTGLGEQY
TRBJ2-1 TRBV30 AWSLPLAGGWNEQF
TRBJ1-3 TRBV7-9 ASSLGGGGQTGNTIY
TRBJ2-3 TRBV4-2 ASSLAGVQY
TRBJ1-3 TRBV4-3 ASSQDRDRLGNTIY
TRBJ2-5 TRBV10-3 AISAGTGLETQY
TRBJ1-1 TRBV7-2 ASSLGVLNTEAF
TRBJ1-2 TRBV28 ASSAILGYT
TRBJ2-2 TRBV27 ASLSGGRGTGELF
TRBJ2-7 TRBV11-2 ASSFSTETYEQY
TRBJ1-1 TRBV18 ASSPSPNTEAF
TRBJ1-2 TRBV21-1 ASSKGQACGYT
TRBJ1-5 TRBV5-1 ASSFSTGSNQPQH
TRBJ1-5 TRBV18 ASSPVPGGGQPQH